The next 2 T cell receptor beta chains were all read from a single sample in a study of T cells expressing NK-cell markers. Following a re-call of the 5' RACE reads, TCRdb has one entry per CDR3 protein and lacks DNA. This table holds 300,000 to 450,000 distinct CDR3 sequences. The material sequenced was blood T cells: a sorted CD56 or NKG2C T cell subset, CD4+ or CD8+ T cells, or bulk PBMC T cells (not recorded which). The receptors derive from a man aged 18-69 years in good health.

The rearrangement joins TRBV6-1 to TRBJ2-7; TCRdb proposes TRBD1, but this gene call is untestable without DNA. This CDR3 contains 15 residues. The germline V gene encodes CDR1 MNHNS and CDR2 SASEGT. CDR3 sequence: CASRRDTGPTYEQYF.

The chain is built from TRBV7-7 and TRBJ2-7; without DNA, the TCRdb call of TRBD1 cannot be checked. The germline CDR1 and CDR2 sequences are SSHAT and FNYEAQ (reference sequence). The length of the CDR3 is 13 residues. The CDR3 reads CASSRGQNYEQYF.